The present T cell receptor beta chain was sequenced within a study of PD-L1 blockade in urothelial cancer. Study-level information: Men with urothelial cancer arising in the bladder made up most of the 29 patients.

Sequencing used immunoSEQ multiplex PCR; TCRdb keeps in-frame clones, though not all of them. The table includes about 120,000 clones, 80% to 90% detected once. This CDR3 has 14 residues. The V segment lost 4 bases and the J segment 6 bases; nucleotides outside the gene matches: 0. CDR1 is SNHLY and CDR2 is FYNNEI in the germline V gene. Noted time point: peripheral blood 6 weeks after treatment start. This clonotype was obtained from a man between 60 and 75 years old with urothelial cancer. Sequenced here: PBMCs, sampled around atezolizumab (anti-PD-L1) treatment. The chain has TRBV2 and TRBJ2-2; 12 bases fit TRBD2. The CDR3 DNA reads as TGTGCCAGCAGTGGGACTAGCGGGGCCGGGGAGCTGTTTTTT. This gives the protein CASSGTSGAGELFF.